What follows describes a single T cell receptor beta chain. Mismatch with germline at one junction end may stem from a read error. This specimen belongs to a study of blood T cell repertoires in COVID-19. Study-wide background: The United States, Italy and Spain were the sources of the acute and convalescent COVID-19 samples.

Authors' data handling: It was from reference gene primer amplification that nucleated cell counts were estimated. TCRdb keeps only in-frame clones here, not all; method: immunoSEQ multiplex PCR. V and J calls and clone size are given by that table; D and trimming were obtained from the DNA. The sample lists about 27,000 clones, 88% occurring once. Germline V gene data show CDR1 as SGHRS and CDR2 as YFSETQ. This CDR3 comprises 11 residues. This sequence originates from a woman between 45 and 65 years old with active COVID-19. The chain uses TRBV5-1 and TRBJ1-1; the match to TRBD1 covers 9 bases. The source material was peripheral blood. The CDR3 nucleotides read TGCGCCAGCAGCAAAGGACAGGGGCACATCTTT. Its protein product is CASSKGQGHIF.